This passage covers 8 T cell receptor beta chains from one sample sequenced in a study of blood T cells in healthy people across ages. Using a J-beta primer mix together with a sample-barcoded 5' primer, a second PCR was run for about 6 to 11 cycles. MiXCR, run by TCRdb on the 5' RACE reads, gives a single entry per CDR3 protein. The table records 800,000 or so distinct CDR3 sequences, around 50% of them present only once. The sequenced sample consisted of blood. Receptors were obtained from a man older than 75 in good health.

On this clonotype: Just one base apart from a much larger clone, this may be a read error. The CDR3 is CASSESLGMQCEQYF. The CDR3 DNA is TGTGCCAGCAGTGAATCCTTAGGCATGCAATGCGAGCAGTACTTC. The genes are TRBV2 and TRBJ2-7; D uncertain. The CDR3 runs to 15 residues. CDR1 is SNHLY and CDR2 is FYNNEI in the germline V gene. V shed 2 bases and J shed 6 bases, with 17 bases lying between them.

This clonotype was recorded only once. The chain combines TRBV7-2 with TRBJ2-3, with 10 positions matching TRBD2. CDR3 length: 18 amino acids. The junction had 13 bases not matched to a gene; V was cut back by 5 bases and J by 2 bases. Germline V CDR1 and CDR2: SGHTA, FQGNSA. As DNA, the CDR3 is TGTGCCAGCAGCACCCGGAGGGGGACTAGCGCTAACACAGATACGCAGTATTTT. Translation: CASSTRRGTSANTDTQYF.

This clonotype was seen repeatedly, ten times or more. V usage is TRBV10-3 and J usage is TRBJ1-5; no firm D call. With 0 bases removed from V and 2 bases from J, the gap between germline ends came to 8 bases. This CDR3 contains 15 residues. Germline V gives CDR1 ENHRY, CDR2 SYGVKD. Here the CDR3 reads CAISESEVRNQPQHF. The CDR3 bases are TGTGCCATCAGTGAGTCAGAAGTCCGCAATCAGCCCCAGCATTTT.

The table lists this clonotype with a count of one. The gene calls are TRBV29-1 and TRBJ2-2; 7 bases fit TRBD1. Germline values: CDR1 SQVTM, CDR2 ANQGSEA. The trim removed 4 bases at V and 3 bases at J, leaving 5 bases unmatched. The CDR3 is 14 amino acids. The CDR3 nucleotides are TGCAGCGTTGGACGCCAGGGGGACACCGGGGAGCTGTTTTTT. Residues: CSVGRQGDTGELFF.

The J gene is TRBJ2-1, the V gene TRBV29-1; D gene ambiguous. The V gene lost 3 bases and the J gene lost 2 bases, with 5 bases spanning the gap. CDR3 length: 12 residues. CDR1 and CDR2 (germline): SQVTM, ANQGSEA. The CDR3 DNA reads TGCAGCGTTGAGCCTGCCTACAATGAGCAGTTCTTC. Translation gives CSVEPAYNEQFF.

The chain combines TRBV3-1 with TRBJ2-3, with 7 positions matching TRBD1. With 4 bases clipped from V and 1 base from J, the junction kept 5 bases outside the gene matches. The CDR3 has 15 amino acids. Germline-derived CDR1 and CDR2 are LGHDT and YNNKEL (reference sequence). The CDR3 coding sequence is TGTGCCAGCAGCCGGGACAGCGGTGGCACAGATACGCAGTATTTT. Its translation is CASSRDSGGTDTQYF.

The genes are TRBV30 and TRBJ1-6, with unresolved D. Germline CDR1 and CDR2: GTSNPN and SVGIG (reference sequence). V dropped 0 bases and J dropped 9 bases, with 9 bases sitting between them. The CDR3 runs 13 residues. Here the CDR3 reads CAWSVESGSPLHF. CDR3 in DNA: TGTGCCTGGAGTGTAGAGAGTGGTTCACCCCTCCACTTT.

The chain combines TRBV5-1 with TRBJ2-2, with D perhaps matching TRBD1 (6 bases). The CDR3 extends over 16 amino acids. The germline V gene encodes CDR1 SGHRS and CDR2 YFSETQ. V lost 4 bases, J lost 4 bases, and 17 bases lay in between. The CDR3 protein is CASSADRILSTGELFF. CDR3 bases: TGCGCCAGCAGCGCCGACAGGATCCTTTCCACCGGGGAGCTGTTTTTT.